This TCR beta chain was captured in a study of STAT5B mutations in CD4+ large granular lymphocyte leukemia. General observations from the study: Compared with healthy controls (2/35), patient top clones favored TRBV06 (8/27). Patient CD4-sorted repertoires stayed more clonal than healthy ones after leukemic-clone removal.

The repertoire was sequenced with immunoSEQ multiplex PCR; TCRdb's copy has only in-frame clones and lacks some. Found here are roughly 29,000 clones, around 72% of them singletons; the top ten hold approximately 0.98%. J lost 5 bases, V lost 6 bases, and 8 bases had no gene match. The germline V gene has CDR1 MNHEY and CDR2 SVGAGI. This CDR3 comprises 14 residues. This clone was recorded a few times. What it binds is not known. The V and J genes are TRBV6-5 and TRBJ1-1; 8 nucleotides match TRBD1. This TCR was sampled from a human donor in good health. Material: CD4+ T cells from blood buffy coats. CDR3 protein: CASSRTGFGTEAFF. The CDR3 nucleotides are TGTGCCAGCAGCCGGACAGGGTTTGGGACTGAAGCTTTCTTT.